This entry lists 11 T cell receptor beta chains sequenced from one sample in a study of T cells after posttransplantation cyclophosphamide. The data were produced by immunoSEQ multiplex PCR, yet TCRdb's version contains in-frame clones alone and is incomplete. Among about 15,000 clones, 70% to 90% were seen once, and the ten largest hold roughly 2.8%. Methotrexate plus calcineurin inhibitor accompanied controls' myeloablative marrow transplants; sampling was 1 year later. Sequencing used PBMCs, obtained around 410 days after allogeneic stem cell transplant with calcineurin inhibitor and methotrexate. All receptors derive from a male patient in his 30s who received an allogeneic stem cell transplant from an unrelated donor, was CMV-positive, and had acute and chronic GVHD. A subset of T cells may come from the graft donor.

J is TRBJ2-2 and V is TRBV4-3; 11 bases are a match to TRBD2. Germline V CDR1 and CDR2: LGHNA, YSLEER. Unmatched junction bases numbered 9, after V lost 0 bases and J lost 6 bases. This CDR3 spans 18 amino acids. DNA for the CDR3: TGCGCCAGCAGCCAAGATCCTAGCGGGGGGTATAACGCCGGGGAGCTGTTTTTT. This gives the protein CASSQDPSGGYNAGELFF.

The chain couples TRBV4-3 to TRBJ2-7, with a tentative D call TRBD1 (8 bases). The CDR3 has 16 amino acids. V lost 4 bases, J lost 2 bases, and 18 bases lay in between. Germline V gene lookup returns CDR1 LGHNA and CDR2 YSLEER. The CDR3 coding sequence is TGCGCCAGCAGCCCGGAACCACAGGGGGGGCCCTACGAGCAGTACTTC. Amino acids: CASSPEPQGGPYEQYF.

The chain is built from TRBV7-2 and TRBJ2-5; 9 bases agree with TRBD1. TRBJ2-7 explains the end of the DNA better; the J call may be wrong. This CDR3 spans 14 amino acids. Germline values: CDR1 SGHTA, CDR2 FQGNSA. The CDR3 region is CASSSQGQGYEQYF. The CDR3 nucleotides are TGTGCCAGCAGCTCACAGGGACAGGGATACGAGCAGTACTTC.

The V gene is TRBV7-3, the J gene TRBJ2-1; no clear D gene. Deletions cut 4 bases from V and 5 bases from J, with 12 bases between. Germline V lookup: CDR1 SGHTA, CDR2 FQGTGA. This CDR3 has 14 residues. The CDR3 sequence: CASSSWPAHNEQFF. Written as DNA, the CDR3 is TGTGCCAGCAGCTCCTGGCCCGCACACAATGAGCAGTTCTTC.

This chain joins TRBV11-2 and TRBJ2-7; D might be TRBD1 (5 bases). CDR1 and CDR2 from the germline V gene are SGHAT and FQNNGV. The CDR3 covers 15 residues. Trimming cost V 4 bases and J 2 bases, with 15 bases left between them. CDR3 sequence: CASSSSWTPTYEQYF. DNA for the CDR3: TGTGCCAGCAGCTCTTCCTGGACACCAACCTACGAGCAGTACTTC.

The CDR3 DNA is TGTGCCAGCAGCCCTCCTCCCACAAGGGGGCCCATTGAAGCTTTCTTT. Translated: CASSPPPTRGPIEAFF. J is TRBJ1-1 and V is TRBV11-2; 7 bases line up with TRBD1. This CDR3 has 16 residues. Trimming cost V 5 bases and J 7 bases; bases outside gene matches: 16. Germline CDR1 reads SGHAT; CDR2 reads FQNNGV.

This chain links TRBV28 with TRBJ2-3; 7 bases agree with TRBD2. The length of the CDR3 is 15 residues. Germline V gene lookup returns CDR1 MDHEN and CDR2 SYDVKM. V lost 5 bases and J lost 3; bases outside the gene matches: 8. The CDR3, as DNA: TGTGCCAGCAGTGGGGGGGAGTTAGGGACAGATACGCAGTATTTT. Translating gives CASSGGELGTDTQYF.

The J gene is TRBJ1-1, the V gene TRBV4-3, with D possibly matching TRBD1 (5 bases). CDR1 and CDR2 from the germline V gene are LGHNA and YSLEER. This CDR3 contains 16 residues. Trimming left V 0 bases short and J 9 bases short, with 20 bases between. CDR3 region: CASSQDLLGALGKAFF. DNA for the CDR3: TGCGCCAGCAGCCAAGATCTTTTAGGGGCCCTAGGAAAAGCTTTCTTT.

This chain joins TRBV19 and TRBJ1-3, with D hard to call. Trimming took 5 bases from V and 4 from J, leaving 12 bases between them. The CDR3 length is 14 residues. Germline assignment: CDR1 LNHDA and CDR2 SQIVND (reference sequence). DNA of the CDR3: TGTGCCAGTAGTCCCCACAGAGTCGGAAACACCATATATTTT. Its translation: CASSPHRVGNTIYF. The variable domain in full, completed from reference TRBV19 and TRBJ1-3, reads DGGITQSPKYLFRKEGQNVTLSCEQNLNHDAMYWYRQDPGQGLRLIYYSQIVNDFQKGDIAEGYSVSREKKESFPLTVTSAQKNPTAFYLCASSPHRVGNTIYFGEGSWLTVV.

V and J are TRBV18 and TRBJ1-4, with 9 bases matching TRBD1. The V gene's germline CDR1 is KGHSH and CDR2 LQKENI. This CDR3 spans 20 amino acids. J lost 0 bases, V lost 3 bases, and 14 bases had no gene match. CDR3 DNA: TGTGCCAGCTCACCCGCCGGGACAGGGATGAGCGGAGCAACTAATGAAAAACTGTTTTTT. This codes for CASSPAGTGMSGATNEKLFF.

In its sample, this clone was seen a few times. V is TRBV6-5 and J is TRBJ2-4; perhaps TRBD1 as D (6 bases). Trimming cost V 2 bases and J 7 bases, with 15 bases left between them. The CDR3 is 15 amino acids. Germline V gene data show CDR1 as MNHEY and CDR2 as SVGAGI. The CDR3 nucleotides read TGTGCCAGCAGTTACGGTCGGTATAGGGGGAACATTCAGTACTTC. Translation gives CASSYGRYRGNIQYF.